This T cell receptor (beta chain) was identified in a study of lymphopenia after photon versus proton radiotherapy. Germline CDR1 is SNHLY and CDR2 is FYNNEI. The CDR3 consists of 12 residues. V was shortened by 7 bases and J by 2 bases, with 8 bases between the two germline ends. Note on this clone: As yet, its antigen is unknown.

Study-wide results and caveats: Authors raise, but do not show, better survival with proton therapy. Relative stability marked proton patients; photon patients lost diversity and naive cells. Post-nadir diversity loss with photons came from oligoclonal expansion, particularly CD8+ Temra cells.

This table comes from immunoSEQ multiplex PCR, and its TCRdb copy is limited to in-frame clones, with some not included. The table records roughly 13,000 clones, roughly 90% of them present only once. The TCR sequence derives from a man in his 60s with pancreatic cancer. Sequenced material: peripheral blood, taken from a patient treated with photon-based radiotherapy. V gene TRBV2 combines with J gene TRBJ1-2, with D perhaps TRBD1 (5 bases). CDR3 sequence (DNA): TGTGCCAGCACAAGGGGCAACTATGGCTACACCTTC. It encodes CASTRGNYGYTF.